These T cell receptor beta chains were read from a single sample in a study of identical twins. From the 5' RACE reads, TCRdb called clonotypes with MiXCR, one entry per CDR3 protein. Here the sample spans 690,000 or so distinct CDR3 sequences, under 9% being singletons. The same data also contributed to another study, on yellow fever vaccine responses in identical twins.

What was sequenced was PBMCs. These receptors originate from a woman under 30 in good health. Both conserved end residues are part of each CDR3. The D gene is left open where the match is weak. Part of the rows lack a size; the others show once, few, many or a class for expanded clones.

v_call	cdr3_length	clone_size	d_call	j_call	cdr3_aa	cdr3_nt
TRBV28	17	.	TRBD1	TRBJ2-3	CASSSLGQGPGTDTQYF	TGTGCCAGCAGTTCCCTAGGACAGGGTCCCGGCACAGATACGCAGTATTTT
TRBV2	14	.	.	TRBJ2-1	CASSEKRWGDEQFF	TGTGCCAGCAGTGAGAAGCGGTGGGGCGATGAGCAGTTCTTC
TRBV5-1	17	.	TRBD2	TRBJ2-3	CASSLLGSGGGTDTQYF	TGCGCCAGCAGCCTCCTGGGCAGCGGGGGGGGCACAGATACGCAGTATTTT
TRBV12-3/TRBV12-4	15	.	TRBD2	TRBJ2-2	CASSLRGGRTGELFF	TGTGCCAGCAGCCTACGGGGGGGCCGCACCGGGGAGCTGTTTTTT
TRBV7-9	15	.	.	TRBJ2-7	CASSLVDRSNYEQYF	TGTGCCAGCAGCTTAGTCGATAGGTCTAACTACGAGCAGTACTTC
TRBV30	15	.	.	TRBJ1-1	CAWSPPDWENTEAFF	TGTGCCTGGAGTCCCCCTGACTGGGAGAACACTGAAGCTTTCTTT
TRBV3-1	16	.	.	TRBJ1-1	CASSQGGPPMNTEAFF	TGTGCCAGCAGCCAGGGGGGACCTCCCATGAACACTGAAGCTTTCTTT
TRBV10-3	15	many	.	TRBJ1-2	CAISESMGQNYGYTF	TGTGCCATCAGTGAGTCGATGGGCCAGAACTATGGCTACACCTTC
TRBV12-3/TRBV12-4	14	many	.	TRBJ2-7	CASSLRGQAYEQYF	TGTGCCAGCAGTTTAAGGGGACAAGCCTACGAGCAGTACTTC
TRBV27	12	few	.	TRBJ1-2	CASRTQGYGYTF	TGTGCCAGCAGAACGCAGGGGTATGGCTACACCTTC
TRBV6-4	15	many	TRBD2	TRBJ2-3	CASSDTSGGTDTQYF	TGTGCCAGCAGTGACACTAGCGGGGGCACAGATACGCAGTATTTT
TRBV7-3	15	few	TRBD2	TRBJ2-1	CASSSVWGGNNEQFF	TGTGCCAGCAGCTCCGTTTGGGGGGGGAACAATGAGCAGTTCTTC
TRBV15	14	few	TRBD2	TRBJ2-5	CATSTGGGGETQYF	TGTGCCACCAGCACGGGGGGGGGCGGAGAGACCCAGTACTTC
TRBV9	14	many	.	TRBJ1-2	CASNPGVGGYGYTF	TGTGCCAGCAATCCAGGGGTGGGAGGCTATGGCTACACCTTC
TRBV12-3/TRBV12-4	16	.	TRBD1	TRBJ2-7	CASRGTRDRASDEQYF	TGTGCCAGCAGAGGAACCCGGGACAGGGCGTCCGACGAGCAGTACTTC
TRBV20-1	13	.	.	TRBJ2-7	CSAPDPVNDEQYF	TGCAGTGCTCCTGACCCCGTTAACGACGAGCAGTACTTC
TRBV5-1	14	many	.	TRBJ2-5	CASSLEGRGETQYF	TGCGCCAGCAGCTTGGAGGGTCGTGGAGAGACCCAGTACTTC
TRBV9	14	.	.	TRBJ1-1	CASSPRGGETEAFF	TGTGCCAGCAGCCCTCGTGGGGGTGAGACTGAAGCTTTCTTT
TRBV6-2/TRBV6-3	15	few	.	TRBJ2-2	CASSYWDRYTGELFF	TGTGCCAGCAGTTACTGGGACCGCTACACCGGGGAGCTGTTTTTT
TRBV7-9	14	few	TRBD2	TRBJ2-7	CASSSRTSGYEQYF	TGTGCCAGCAGCTCCCGGACTAGCGGTTACGAGCAGTACTTC
TRBV7-2	18	.	TRBD2	TRBJ2-1	CASSLARLAASSYNEQFF	TGTGCCAGCAGCTTAGCGCGACTAGCGGCCAGCTCCTACAATGAGCAGTTCTTC
TRBV27	13	.	.	TRBJ2-7	CASSPRRVREQYF	TGTGCCAGCAGTCCCCGCAGGGTGAGGGAGCAGTACTTC
TRBV5-1	17	.	TRBD2	TRBJ2-5	CASSLEGLAGDRETQYF	TGCGCCAGCAGCTTGGAGGGACTAGCGGGAGATCGGGAGACCCAGTACTTC
TRBV5-1	14	few	.	TRBJ1-1	CASSLNRVSTEAFF	TGCGCCAGCAGCTTAAACAGGGTTAGCACTGAAGCTTTCTTT
TRBV5-1	13	many	.	TRBJ2-7	CASRFPPGDEQYF	TGCGCCAGCAGGTTTCCCCCGGGGGACGAGCAGTACTTC
TRBV7-9	15	.	.	TRBJ1-4	CASSDRGNPSEKLFF	TGTGCCAGCAGCGACCGAGGGAACCCCTCTGAAAAACTGTTTTTT
TRBV5-1	18	.	TRBD1	TRBJ2-5	CASSLAAIGQGALETQYF	TGCGCCAGCAGCTTGGCGGCAATTGGACAGGGGGCGTTGGAGACCCAGTACTTC
TRBV3-1	12	few	.	TRBJ2-2	CASSQDVGELFF	TGTGCCAGCAGCCAAGATGTCGGGGAGCTGTTTTTT
TRBV2	14	.	.	TRBJ1-2	CASSENGGNYGYTF	TGTGCCAGCAGTGAGAATGGAGGGAACTATGGCTACACCTTC
TRBV4-1	18	few	TRBD1	TRBJ2-3	CARDYRGFFNICTDTQYF	TGCGCCAGAGATTACAGGGGCTTCTTTAACATTTGCACAGATACGCAGTATTTT
TRBV10-3	13	many	.	TRBJ1-1	CAIRDEKPGEAFF	TGTGCCATCAGAGACGAAAAGCCTGGGGAAGCTTTCTTT
TRBV12-3/TRBV12-4	15	many	TRBD1	TRBJ2-3	CASRLTGTGTDTQYF	TGTGCCAGCAGACTGACCGGGACAGGCACAGATACGCAGTATTTT
TRBV6-5	16	.	TRBD1	TRBJ2-1	CASSYSGTGSYNEQFF	TGTGCCAGCAGTTACTCTGGGACAGGATCCTACAATGAGCAGTTCTTC
TRBV12-3/TRBV12-4	15	many	TRBD1	TRBJ2-1	CASSTRGLSYNEQFF	TGTGCCAGCAGTACCAGGGGGCTTTCCTACAATGAGCAGTTCTTC
TRBV20-1	15	.	TRBD1	TRBJ1-6	CSDSDRGLENSPLHF	TGCAGTGACAGCGACAGGGGGTTAGAGAATTCACCCCTCCACTTT
TRBV7-8	17	.	TRBD2	TRBJ2-5	CASSLDPPGLVRETQYF	TGTGCCAGCAGCTTAGACCCACCGGGACTAGTCAGAGAGACCCAGTACTTC
TRBV4-3	13	many	.	TRBJ1-6	CASSPRLRSPLHF	TGCGCCAGCAGCCCGAGGTTAAGATCACCCCTCCACTTT
TRBV21-1	17	.	.	TRBJ2-1	CASSKGFRLAGDNEQFF	TGTGCCAGCAGCAAAGGGTTCCGACTAGCGGGAGACAATGAGCAGTTCTTC
TRBV4-2	16	few	.	TRBJ2-2	CASSQFWALDTGELFF	TGTGCCAGCAGCCAATTTTGGGCGTTGGACACCGGGGAGCTGTTTTTT
TRBV5-6	14	few	.	TRBJ2-7	CASSLIAANYEQYF	TGTGCCAGCAGCTTGATAGCGGCCAACTACGAGCAGTACTTC
TRBV12-3/TRBV12-4	14	few	.	TRBJ1-1	CASSFPTENTEAFF	TGTGCCAGCAGTTTTCCCACTGAGAACACTGAAGCTTTCTTT
TRBV20-1	13	.	.	TRBJ1-5	CSAPLGGNQPQHF	TGCAGTGCCCCTCTGGGGGGCAATCAGCCCCAGCATTTT
TRBV14	16	few	.	TRBJ2-7	CASSPQFGGGPYEQYF	TGTGCCAGCAGCCCTCAATTCGGGGGCGGACCCTACGAGCAGTACTTC
TRBV19	16	.	TRBD2	TRBJ2-3	CASSKRSGSREDTQYF	TGTGCCAGTAGTAAACGTAGCGGGAGTCGCGAAGATACGCAGTATTTT
TRBV6-6	12	medium-sized	.	TRBJ2-7	CASSPDLNEQYF	TGTGCCAGCAGTCCAGATCTTAACGAGCAGTACTTC
TRBV7-2	16	few	TRBD1	TRBJ2-3	CASSLGTGVLTDTQYF	TGTGCCAGCAGCTTAGGGACAGGGGTACTCACAGATACGCAGTATTTT
TRBV6-2/TRBV6-3	16	few	TRBD2	TRBJ2-5	CASSYTLAEGGETQYF	TGTGCCAGCAGTTACACGCTAGCGGAGGGAGGAGAGACCCAGTACTTC
TRBV5-6	16	few	.	TRBJ2-4	CASSLRITLAKNIQYF	TGTGCCAGCAGCTTACGGATCACATTAGCCAAAAACATTCAGTACTTC
TRBV28	15	.	TRBD2	TRBJ2-7	CASSPFGGSVYEQYF	TGTGCCAGCAGTCCATTCGGGGGGTCAGTATACGAGCAGTACTTC
TRBV3-1	15	many	TRBD2	TRBJ2-5	CASSPTPAGDETQYF	TGTGCCAGCAGCCCGACCCCAGCGGGAGACGAGACCCAGTACTTC
TRBV12-3/TRBV12-4	14	many	TRBD1	TRBJ1-2	CASRETGTGGGYTF	TGTGCCAGCAGGGAAACCGGGACAGGGGGTGGCTACACCTTC
TRBV7-9	14	.	.	TRBJ1-1	CASKIQGTNTEAFF	TGTGCCAGCAAAATACAGGGAACGAACACTGAAGCTTTCTTT
TRBV3-1	17	few	TRBD2	TRBJ2-2	CASSQPGTSGYTGELFF	TGTGCCAGCAGCCAACCCGGGACTAGCGGCTACACCGGGGAGCTGTTTTTT
TRBV7-2	17	many	TRBD2	TRBJ2-1	CASSLVPGLAGVGEQFF	TGTGCCAGCAGCTTAGTACCGGGACTAGCGGGAGTAGGTGAGCAGTTCTTC
TRBV4-1	14	.	.	TRBJ2-5	CASSQLTGQETQYF	TGCGCCAGCAGCCAGTTAACAGGCCAAGAGACCCAGTACTTC
TRBV12-3/TRBV12-4	14	many	TRBD2	TRBJ2-7	CASRLAGDRNEQYF	TGTGCCAGCAGACTAGCGGGAGATCGGAACGAGCAGTACTTC
TRBV5-1	14	.	.	TRBJ2-1	CASSLRDSYNELFF	TGCGCCAGCAGCTTGCGGGACTCCTACAATGAGCTGTTCTTC
TRBV18	17	few	TRBD2	TRBJ2-2	CASSRQALAGDTGELFF	TGTGCCAGCTCACGACAAGCGCTAGCGGGAGACACCGGGGAGCTGTTTTTT
TRBV5-6	14	few	TRBD2	TRBJ2-7	CASSFSGRGREQYF	TGTGCCAGCAGCTTTAGCGGGAGGGGGCGCGAGCAGTACTTC
TRBV20-1	13	.	.	TRBJ1-5	CSASRGSNQPQHF	TGCAGTGCTAGTCGGGGTAGCAATCAGCCCCAGCATTTT